The rows below give T cell receptor beta chains drawn from one sample of a study of sequential checkpoint blockade in melanoma. The method was immunoSEQ multiplex PCR; TCRdb's version includes in-frame clones alone and lacks a portion of them. The repertoire has approximately 12,000 clones, 82% of them found once; the top ten carry 6% to 8.5%. Sequences were derived from CD8+ T cells sorted from blood (inferred from file names), sampled from a patient given nivolumab and ipilimumab in sequence. These receptors all stem from a human donor with melanoma. The CDR3 runs from the conserved cysteine through the conserved F or W. A D gene is named only where the DNA matches it firmly. Only some rows state a clone size, as once, few, many or a class for expanded clones.

j_call clone_size v_call d_call cdr3_nt cdr3_aa
TRBJ2-1 . TRBV7-9 TRBD1 TGTGCCAGCAGCCTGACAGGGGGCAATGAGCAGTTCTTC CASSLTGGNEQFF
TRBJ1-2 . TRBV27 . TGTGCCAGCAGTTTCGGACAGTTCTATGGCTACACCTTC CASSFGQFYGYTF
TRBJ2-3 . TRBV7-9 TRBD2 TGTGCCAGCAGCACCCGTAGCGGGGGGGGAACAGATACGCAGTATTTT CASSTRSGGGTDTQYF
TRBJ2-1 . TRBV27 . TGTGCCAGCAATAACCGCGGCGGGTCCTACAATGAGCAGTTCTTC CASNNRGGSYNEQFF
TRBJ1-3 . TRBV15 . TGTGCCACCAGTCAGGGCTCTGGAAACACCATATATTTT CATSQGSGNTIYF
TRBJ2-7 . TRBV29-1 . TGCAGCGTCGATCTAGCGGTAGGGGGGCAGTACTTC CSVDLAVGGQYF
TRBJ1-2 . TRBV4-1 TRBD1 TGCGCCAGCAGCCAAATTACCGGGACAGGAGATGGCTACACCTTC CASSQITGTGDGYTF
TRBJ2-2 medium-sized TRBV6-4 TRBD2 TGTGCCAGCAGTGACGGGGGGGCGAACACCGGGGAGCTGTTTTTT CASSDGGANTGELFF
TRBJ2-7 . TRBV6-4 TRBD1 TGTGCCAGCAGCGCCATGGACAGGGCCAAGTACGAGCAGTACTTC CASSAMDRAKYEQYF
TRBJ2-2 . TRBV30 . TGTGCCTGGAGCCCGGGGAGATACACCGGGGAGCTGTTTTTT CAWSPGRYTGELFF
TRBJ2-7 few TRBV19 . TGTGCCAGTAGTATGGGGCAGGAGACCTACGAGCAGTACTTC CASSMGQETYEQYF
TRBJ1-1 . TRBV27 TRBD1 TGTGCCAGCAGCTTTCCAGGGGGCAAAACTGAAGCTTTCTTT CASSFPGGKTEAFF
TRBJ2-7 . TRBV19 . TGTGCCAGTAGTATGCCAGGGGACGGGCTCTACGAGCAGTACTTC CASSMPGDGLYEQYF
TRBJ1-5 . TRBV28 . TGTGCCAGCTCCCCGGTCCCAGGGGACAATCAGCCCCAGCATTTT CASSPVPGDNQPQHF
TRBJ2-1 . TRBV2 . TGTGCCAGCAGTGAAGATTACTACCAGAATGAGCAGTTCTTC CASSEDYYQNEQFF
TRBJ2-7 . TRBV5-1 TRBD2 TGCGCCAGCAGCTCAGGACTAGCGGGGCCCTACGAGCAGTACTTC CASSSGLAGPYEQYF
TRBJ2-7 few TRBV6-5 TRBD2 TGTGCCAGCAGTTACTCGACGGGAGGGGACGGCGAGCAGTACTTC CASSYSTGGDGEQYF
TRBJ1-4 . TRBV2 . TGTGCCAGCAGGACCGGGACACCAACATTT CASRTGTPTF
TRBJ1-2 once TRBV27 . TGTGCCAGCAGTTTGGGCAGGGGATATGGCTACACCTTC CASSLGRGYGYTF
TRBJ2-1 . TRBV9 . TGTGCCAGCAGCGCCCCCCCCAGCAATGAGCAGTTCTTC CASSAPPSNEQFF
TRBJ1-1 . TRBV27 TRBD1 TGTGCCAGCAGTTTAGCAGGGACAGCCGAAGCTTTCTTT CASSLAGTAEAFF
TRBJ1-5 . TRBV6-5 . TGTGCCAGCAGTTACTCCGGTCCCAATCAGCCCCAGCATTTT CASSYSGPNQPQHF
TRBJ2-7 once TRBV5-1 . TGCGTCAGCAGCTTGTTGAGTGAGCAGTACTTC CVSSLLSEQYF